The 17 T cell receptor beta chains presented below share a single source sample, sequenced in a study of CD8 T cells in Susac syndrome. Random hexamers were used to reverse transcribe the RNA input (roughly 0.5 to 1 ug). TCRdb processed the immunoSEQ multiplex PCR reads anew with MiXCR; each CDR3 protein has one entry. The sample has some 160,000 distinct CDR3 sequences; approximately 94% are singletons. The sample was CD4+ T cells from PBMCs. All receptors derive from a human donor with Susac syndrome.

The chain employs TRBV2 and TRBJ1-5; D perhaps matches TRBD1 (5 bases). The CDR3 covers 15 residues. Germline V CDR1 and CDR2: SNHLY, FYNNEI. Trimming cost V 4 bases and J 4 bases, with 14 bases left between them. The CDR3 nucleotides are TGTGCCAGCAGTGTGGCAGGGCAGCGAAATCAGCCCCAGCATTTT. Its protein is CASSVAGQRNQPQHF.

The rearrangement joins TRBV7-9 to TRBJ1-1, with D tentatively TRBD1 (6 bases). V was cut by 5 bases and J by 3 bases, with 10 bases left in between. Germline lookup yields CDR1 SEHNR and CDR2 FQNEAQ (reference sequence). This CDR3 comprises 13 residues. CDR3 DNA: TGTGCCAGCAGCAATACAGGGTACACTGAAGCTTTCTTT. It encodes CASSNTGYTEAFF.

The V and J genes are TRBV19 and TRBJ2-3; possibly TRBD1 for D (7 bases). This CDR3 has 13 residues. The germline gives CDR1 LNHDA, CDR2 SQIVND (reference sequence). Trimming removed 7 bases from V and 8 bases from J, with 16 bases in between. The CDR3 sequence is CASNDGTAGTQYF. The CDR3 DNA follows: TGTGCCAGTAACGACGGGACAGCGGGTACGCAGTATTTT.

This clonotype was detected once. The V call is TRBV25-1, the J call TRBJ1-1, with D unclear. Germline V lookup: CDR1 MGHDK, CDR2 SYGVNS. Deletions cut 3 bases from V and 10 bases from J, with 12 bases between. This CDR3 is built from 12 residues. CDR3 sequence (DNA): TGTGCCAGCAGTGACGGAAGGGTCGGAGCTTTCTTT. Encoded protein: CASSDGRVGAFF. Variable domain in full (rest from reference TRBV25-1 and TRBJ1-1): EADIYQTPRYLVIGTGKKITLECSQTMGHDKMYWYQQDPGMELHLIHYSYGVNSTEKGDLSSESTVSRIRTEHFPLTLESARPSHTSQYLCASSDGRVGAFFGQGTRLTVV.

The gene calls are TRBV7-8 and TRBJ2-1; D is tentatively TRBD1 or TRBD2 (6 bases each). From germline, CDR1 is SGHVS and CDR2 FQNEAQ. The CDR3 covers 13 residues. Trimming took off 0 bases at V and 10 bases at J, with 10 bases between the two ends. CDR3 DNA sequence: TGTGCCAGCAGCTTAGCGAGGGGGGTCGAGCAGTTCTTC. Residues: CASSLARGVEQFF.

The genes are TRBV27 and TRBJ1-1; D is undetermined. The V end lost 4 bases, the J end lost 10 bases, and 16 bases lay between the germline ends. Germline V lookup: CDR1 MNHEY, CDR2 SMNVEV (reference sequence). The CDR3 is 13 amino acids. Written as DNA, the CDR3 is TGTGCCAGCAGTTGGATGTCCGGCGGTTCAGCTTTCTTT. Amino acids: CASSWMSGGSAFF.

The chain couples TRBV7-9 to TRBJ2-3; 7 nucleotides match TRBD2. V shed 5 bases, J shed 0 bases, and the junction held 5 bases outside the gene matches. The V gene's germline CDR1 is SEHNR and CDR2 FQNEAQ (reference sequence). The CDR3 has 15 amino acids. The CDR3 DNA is TGTGCCAGCAGCCGAACTAGCGTCAGCACAGATACGCAGTATTTT. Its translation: CASSRTSVSTDTQYF.

Here the CDR3 DNA reads TGTGCCAGCACCCCAGGGGGGACTAGGACCGGGGAGCTGTTTTTT. It specifies CASTPGGTRTGELFF. This sequence joins TRBV28 and TRBJ2-2, with a weak D call TRBD2 (8 bases). V dropped 7 bases and J dropped 5 bases, with 17 bases sitting between them. From germline, CDR1 is MDHEN and CDR2 SYDVKM. This CDR3 is built from 15 residues.

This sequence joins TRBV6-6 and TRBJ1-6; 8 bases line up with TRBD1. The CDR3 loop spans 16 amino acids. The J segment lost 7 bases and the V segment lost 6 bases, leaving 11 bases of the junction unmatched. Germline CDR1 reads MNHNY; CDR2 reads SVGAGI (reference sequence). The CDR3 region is CASRLNPGQGNSPLHF. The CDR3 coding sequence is TGTGCCAGCAGACTTAACCCCGGACAGGGAAATTCACCCCTCCACTTT.

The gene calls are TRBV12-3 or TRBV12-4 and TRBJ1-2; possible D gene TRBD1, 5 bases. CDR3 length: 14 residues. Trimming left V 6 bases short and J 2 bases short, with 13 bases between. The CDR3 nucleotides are TGTGCCAGCAGCCCCGTAGACAGCAACTATGGCTACACCTTC. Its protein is CASSPVDSNYGYTF.

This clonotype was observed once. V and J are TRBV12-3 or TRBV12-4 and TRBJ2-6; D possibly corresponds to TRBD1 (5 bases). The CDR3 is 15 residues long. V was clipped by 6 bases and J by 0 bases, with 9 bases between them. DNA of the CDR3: TGTGCCAGCAGCGACAGAACCTCTGGGGCCAACGTCCTGACTTTC. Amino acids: CASSDRTSGANVLTF.

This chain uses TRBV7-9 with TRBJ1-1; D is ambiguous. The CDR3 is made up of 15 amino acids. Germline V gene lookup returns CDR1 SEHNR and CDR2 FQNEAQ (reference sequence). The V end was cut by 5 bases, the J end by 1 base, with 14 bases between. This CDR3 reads CASSPGLGWNTEAFF. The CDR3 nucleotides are TGTGCCAGCAGCCCTGGATTGGGTTGGAACACTGAAGCTTTCTTT.

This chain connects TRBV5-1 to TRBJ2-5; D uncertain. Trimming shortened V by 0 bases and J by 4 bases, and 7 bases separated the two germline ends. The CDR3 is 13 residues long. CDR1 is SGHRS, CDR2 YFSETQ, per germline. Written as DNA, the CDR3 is TGCGCCAGCAGCTTGGTAGGGTCAGAGACCCAGTACTTC. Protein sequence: CASSLVGSETQYF.

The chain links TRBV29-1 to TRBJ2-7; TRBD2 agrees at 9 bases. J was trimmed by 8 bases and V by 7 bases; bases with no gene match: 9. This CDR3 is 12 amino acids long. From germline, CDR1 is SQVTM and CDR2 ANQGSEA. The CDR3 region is CSARTSDTQQYF. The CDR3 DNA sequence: TGCAGCGCCAGGACTAGCGACACCCAGCAGTACTTC.

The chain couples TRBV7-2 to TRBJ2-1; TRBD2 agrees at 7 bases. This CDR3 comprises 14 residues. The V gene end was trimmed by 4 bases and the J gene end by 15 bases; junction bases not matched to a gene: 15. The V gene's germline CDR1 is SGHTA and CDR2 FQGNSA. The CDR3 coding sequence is TGTGCCAGCAGCTCCAACAATAGCCCGGGAGGCTGGTTCTTC. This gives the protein CASSSNNSPGGWFF.

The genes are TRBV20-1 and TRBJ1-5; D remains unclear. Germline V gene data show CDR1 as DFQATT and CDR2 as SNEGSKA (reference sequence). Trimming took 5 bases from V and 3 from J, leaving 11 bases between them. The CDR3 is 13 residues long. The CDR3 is CSAAWSTNQPQHF. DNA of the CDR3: TGCAGTGCTGCCTGGTCTACCAATCAGCCCCAGCATTTT.

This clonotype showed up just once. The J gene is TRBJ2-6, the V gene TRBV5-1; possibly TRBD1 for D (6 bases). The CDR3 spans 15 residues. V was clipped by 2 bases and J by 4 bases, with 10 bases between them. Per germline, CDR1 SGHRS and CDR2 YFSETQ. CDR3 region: CASSFPGVGANVLTF. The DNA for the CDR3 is TGCGCCAGCAGCTTCCCAGGGGTCGGGGCCAACGTCCTGACTTTC.